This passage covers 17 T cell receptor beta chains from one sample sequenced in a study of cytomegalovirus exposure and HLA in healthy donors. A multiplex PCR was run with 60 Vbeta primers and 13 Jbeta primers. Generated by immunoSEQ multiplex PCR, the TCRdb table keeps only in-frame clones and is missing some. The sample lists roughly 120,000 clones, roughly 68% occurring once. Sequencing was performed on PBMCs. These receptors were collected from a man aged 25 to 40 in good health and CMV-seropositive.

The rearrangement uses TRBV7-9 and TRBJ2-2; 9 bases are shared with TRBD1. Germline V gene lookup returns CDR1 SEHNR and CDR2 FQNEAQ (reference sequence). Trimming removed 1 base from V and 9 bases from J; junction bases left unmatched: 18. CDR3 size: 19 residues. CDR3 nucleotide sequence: TGTGCCAGCAGCTTAGAGGGACAGGGTGTTATTGGGGCGCCGTGGGAGCTGTTTTTT. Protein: CASSLEGQGVIGAPWELFF. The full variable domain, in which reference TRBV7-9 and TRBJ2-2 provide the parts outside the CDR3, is DTGVSQNPRHKITKRGQNVTFRCDPISEHNRLYWYRQTLGQGPEFLTYFQNEAQLEKSRLLSDRFSAERPKGSFSTLEIQRTEQGDSAMYLCASSLEGQGVIGAPWELFFGEGSRLTVL.

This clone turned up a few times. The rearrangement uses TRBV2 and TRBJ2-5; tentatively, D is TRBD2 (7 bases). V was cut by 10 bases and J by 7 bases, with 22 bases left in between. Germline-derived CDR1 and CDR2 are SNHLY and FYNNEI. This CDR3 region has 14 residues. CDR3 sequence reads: CATSDGGLSGTQYF. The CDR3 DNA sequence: TGTGCCACTTCCGACGGGGGGCTATCAGGGACCCAGTACTTC.

CDR3 residues: CASSVEGQGNQPQHF. CDR3 bases: TGTGCCAGCAGCGTAGAGGGACAGGGCAATCAGCCCCAGCATTTT. V is TRBV9 and J is TRBJ1-5, with 8 bases fitting TRBD1. V lost 0 bases, J lost 2 bases, and 1 base stayed unmatched. This CDR3 is built from 15 residues. Germline values: CDR1 SGDLS, CDR2 YYNGEE.

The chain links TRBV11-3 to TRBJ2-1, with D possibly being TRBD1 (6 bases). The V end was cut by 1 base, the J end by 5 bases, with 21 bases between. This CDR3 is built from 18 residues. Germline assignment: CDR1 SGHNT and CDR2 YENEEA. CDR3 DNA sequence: TGTGCCAGCAGCTTAGGAGATAAGAGGGCAGGGGATGACAATGAGCAGTTCTTC. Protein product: CASSLGDKRAGDDNEQFF.

CDR3: CASSQDGASGGEEQFF. CDR3 nucleotide sequence: TGTGCCAGCAGCCAAGATGGGGCTAGCGGGGGGGAGGAGCAGTTCTTC. The genes are TRBV4-2 and TRBJ2-1, with 12 bases lining up with TRBD2. The germline CDR1 and CDR2 sequences are LGHNA and YNFKEQ. This CDR3 has 16 amino acids. J gave up 10 bases and V 0 bases, and 7 bases lay outside the gene matches.

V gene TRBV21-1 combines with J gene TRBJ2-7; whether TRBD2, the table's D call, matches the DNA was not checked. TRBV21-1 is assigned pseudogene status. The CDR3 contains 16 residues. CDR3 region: CASSKELAGGPHEQYV. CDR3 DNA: TGTGCCAGCAGCAAAGAACTAGCGGGAGGGCCCCACGAGCAGTACGTC.

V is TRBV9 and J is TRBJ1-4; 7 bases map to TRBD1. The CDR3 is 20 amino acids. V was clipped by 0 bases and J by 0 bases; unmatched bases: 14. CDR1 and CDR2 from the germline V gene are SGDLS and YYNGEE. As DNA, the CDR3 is TGTGCCAGCAGCGTAGGCCCAGGGACAGAAAAGTATGCAACTAATGAAAAACTGTTTTTT. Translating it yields CASSVGPGTEKYATNEKLFF.

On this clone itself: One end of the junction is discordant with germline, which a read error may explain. CDR3 sequence reads: CASSLNSFSGNTIYF. The CDR3 DNA sequence: TGTGCTAGCAGCTTAAACAGCTTCTCTGGAAACACCATATATTTT. The chain uses TRBV7-7 and TRBJ1-3; D unclear. The CDR3 length is 15 residues. Germline V gene lookup returns CDR1 SSHAT and CDR2 FNYEAQ (reference sequence).

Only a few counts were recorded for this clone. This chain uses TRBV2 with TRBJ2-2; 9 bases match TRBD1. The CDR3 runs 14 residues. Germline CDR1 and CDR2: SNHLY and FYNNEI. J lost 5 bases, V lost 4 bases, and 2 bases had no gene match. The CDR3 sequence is CASSAGTGTGELFF. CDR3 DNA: TGTGCCAGCAGTGCCGGGACAGGGACCGGGGAGCTGTTTTTT.

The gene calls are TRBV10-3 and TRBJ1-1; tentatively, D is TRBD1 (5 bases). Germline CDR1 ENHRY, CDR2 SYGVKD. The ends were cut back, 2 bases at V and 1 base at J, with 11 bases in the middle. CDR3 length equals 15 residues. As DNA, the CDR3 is TGTGCCATCAGTGAGGCAGGGTGGGCGAACACTGAAGCTTTCTTT. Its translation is CAISEAGWANTEAFF.

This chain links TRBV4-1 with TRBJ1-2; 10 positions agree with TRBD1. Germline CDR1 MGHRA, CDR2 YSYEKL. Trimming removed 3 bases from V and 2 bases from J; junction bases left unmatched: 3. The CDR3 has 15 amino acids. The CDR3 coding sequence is TGCGCCAGCAGCCAGCGGGACAGGGGAAACTATGGCTACACCTTC. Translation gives CASSQRDRGNYGYTF.

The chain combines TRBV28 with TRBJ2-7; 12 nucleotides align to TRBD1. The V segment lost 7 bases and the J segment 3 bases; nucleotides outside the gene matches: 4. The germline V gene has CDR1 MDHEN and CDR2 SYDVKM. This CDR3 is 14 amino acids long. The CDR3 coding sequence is TGTGCCAGCACTGGGACAGGGGGCCTCTACGAGCAGTACGTC. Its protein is CASTGTGGLYEQYV.

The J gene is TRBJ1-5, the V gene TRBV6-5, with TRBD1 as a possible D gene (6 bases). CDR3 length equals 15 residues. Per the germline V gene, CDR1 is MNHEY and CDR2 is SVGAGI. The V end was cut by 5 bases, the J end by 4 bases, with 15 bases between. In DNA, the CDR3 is TGTGCCAGCAGTCTTCAGACAGGCGTGAATCAGCCCCAGCATTTT. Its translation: CASSLQTGVNQPQHF.

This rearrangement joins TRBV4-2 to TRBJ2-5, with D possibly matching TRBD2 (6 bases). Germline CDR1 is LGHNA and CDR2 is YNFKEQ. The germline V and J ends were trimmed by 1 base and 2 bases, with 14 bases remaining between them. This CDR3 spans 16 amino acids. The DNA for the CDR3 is TGTGCCAGCAGCCAAGGAGGGGCGGGGAGTCAAGAGACCCAGTACTTC. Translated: CASSQGGAGSQETQYF.

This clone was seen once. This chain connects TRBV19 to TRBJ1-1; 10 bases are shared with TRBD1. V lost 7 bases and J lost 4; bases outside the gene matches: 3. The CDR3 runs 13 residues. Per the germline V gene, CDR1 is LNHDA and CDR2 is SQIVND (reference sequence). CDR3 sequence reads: CASTRTGGTEAFF. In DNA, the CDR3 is TGTGCCAGTACTCGGACAGGGGGCACTGAAGCTTTCTTT.

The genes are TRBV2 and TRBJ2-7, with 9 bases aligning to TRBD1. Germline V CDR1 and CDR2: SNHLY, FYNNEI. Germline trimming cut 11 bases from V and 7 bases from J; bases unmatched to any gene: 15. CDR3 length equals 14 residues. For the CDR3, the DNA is TGTGCCGGATTCCTCAAACAGGGGGCGGGGGAGCAGTACTTC. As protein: CAGFLKQGAGEQYF.

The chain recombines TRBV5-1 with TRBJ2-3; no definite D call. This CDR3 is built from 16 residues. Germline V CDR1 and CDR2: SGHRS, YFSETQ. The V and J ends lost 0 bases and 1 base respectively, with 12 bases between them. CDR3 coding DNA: TGCGCCAGCAGCTTGGAAGGCAGGCCCGGCACAGATACGCAGTATTTT. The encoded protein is CASSLEGRPGTDTQYF. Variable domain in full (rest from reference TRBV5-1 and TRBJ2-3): KAGVTQTPRYLIKTRGQQVTLSCSPISGHRSVSWYQQTPGQGLQFLFEYFSETQRNKGNFPGRFSGRQFSNSRSEMNVSTLELGDSALYLCASSLEGRPGTDTQYFGPGTRLTVL.